A selection of T cell receptor beta chains follows, all from one sample in a study of blood T cell repertoires in COVID-19. The method was immunoSEQ multiplex PCR; TCRdb's version includes in-frame clones alone and lacks a portion of them. Of hundreds of thousands of clones listed, 83% are singletons. The specimen was peripheral blood. These receptors were obtained from a woman aged 45 to 65 with acute or convalescent COVID-19. Both conserved end residues are part of each CDR3. A D gene is named only where the DNA matches it firmly. Only some rows state a clone size, as once, few, many or a class for expanded clones.

NA,NA,TRBV28,TRBJ2-7,CAGDRRSSYEQYF,TGTGCCGGAGACAGGCGAAGCTCCTACGAGCAGTACTTC
NA,TRBD2,TRBV30,TRBJ2-1,CAWTSGMGGNEQFF,TGTGCCTGGACTAGCGGGATGGGGGGCAATGAGCAGTTCTTC
NA,NA,TRBV7-9,TRBJ1-1,CASSRNTEAFF,TGTGCCAGCAGCCGTAACACTGAAGCTTTCTTT
NA,NA,TRBV3-1/TRBV3-2,TRBJ2-2,CASSQLSGGGGELFF,TGTGCCAGCAGCCAATTGTCAGGGGGAGGCGGGGAGCTGTTTTTT
NA,TRBD1,TRBV28,TRBJ1-5,CASNRDRGLHSNQPQHF,TGTGCCAGCAATCGGGACAGGGGGTTACATAGCAATCAGCCCCAGCATTTT
NA,NA,TRBV6-4,TRBJ2-5,CASSRGYGETQYF,TGTGCCAGCAGCCGAGGTTATGGAGAGACCCAGTACTTC
NA,TRBD1,TRBV18,TRBJ1-2,CASSPNRGTHTNYGYTF,TGTGCCAGCTCACCTAACAGGGGTACCCATACTAACTATGGCTACACCTTC
NA,TRBD1,TRBV6-2/TRBV6-3,TRBJ2-7,CASSAGQGRGQYF,TGTGCCAGCAGTGCGGGACAGGGCCGAGGGCAGTACTTC
NA,NA,TRBV11-2,TRBJ2-2,CASSRRGNTGELFF,TGTGCCAGCAGTCGGAGGGGGAACACCGGGGAGCTGTTTTTT
NA,NA,TRBV18,TRBJ2-4,CASSPPAGPKNIQYF,TGTGCCAGCTCACCACCGGCAGGGCCCAAAAACATTCAGTACTTC
NA,NA,TRBV19,TRBJ2-2,CASSPQGNTGELFF,TGTGCCAGTAGTCCTCAGGGTAACACCGGGGAGCTGTTTTTT
once,NA,TRBV28,TRBJ2-5,CASSLQGETQYF,TGTGCCAGCAGTTTACAGGGCGAGACCCAGTACTTC
once,NA,TRBV5-5,TRBJ1-3,CASSQRLSGNTIYF,TGTGCCAGCAGCCAGAGGCTTTCTGGAAACACCATATATTTT
NA,TRBD2,TRBV28,TRBJ2-1,CASSPSGPRAYNEQFF,TGTGCCAGCAGCCCTAGCGGTCCGAGGGCCTACAATGAGCAGTTCTTC
few,TRBD1,TRBV6-6,TRBJ1-1,CASTQTGIQNTEAFF,TGTGCCAGCACCCAGACAGGGATCCAGAACACTGAAGCTTTCTTT
NA,NA,TRBV23-1,TRBJ2-2,CASSQSEADFTGELFF,TGCGCCAGCAGTCAATCTGAGGCGGACTTCACCGGGGAGCTGTTTTTT
NA,NA,TRBV7-2,TRBJ1-1,CASSLYLGGEAFF,TGTGCCAGCAGCTTATATTTGGGGGGTGAAGCTTTCTTT
NA,NA,TRBV21-1,TRBJ2-7,CASSSPRTYEQYF,TGTGCCAGCTCGAGCCCCAGGACCTACGAGCAGTACTTC
few,TRBD2,TRBV4-2,TRBJ2-7,CASSQEVSGAYEQYF,TGTGCCAGCAGCCAAGAGGTTAGCGGGGCCTACGAGCAGTACTTC
few,NA,TRBV4-2,TRBJ1-3,CASSPQGNTIYF,TGTGCCAGCAGCCCACAGGGAAACACCATATATTTT
NA,NA,TRBV4-1,TRBJ2-3,CASSPPGTDTQYF,TGCGCCAGCAGCCCTCCCGGCACAGATACGCAGTATTTT
once,TRBD1,TRBV7-2,TRBJ1-6,CASSSGQGYSPLHF,TGTGCCAGCAGCTCGGGACAGGGATATTCACCCCTCCACTTT
NA,NA,TRBV28,TRBJ1-5,CASMFAGAFQPQHF,TGTGCCAGCATGTTCGCAGGGGCATTTCAGCCCCAGCATTTT
NA,NA,TRBV21-1,TRBJ2-4,CASRKQGINIQYF,TGTGCCAGCAGAAAACAGGGGATAAACATTCAGTACTTC
many,TRBD1,TRBV5-1,TRBJ1-1,CASSYWTGVGTEAFF,TGCGCCAGCAGCTATTGGACAGGGGTGGGCACTGAAGCTTTCTTT
once,NA,TRBV7-2,TRBJ1-2,CASRNDRDGYTF,TGTGCCAGCAGAAACGACAGAGATGGCTACACCTTC
NA,NA,TRBV30,TRBJ2-5,CAWSVGRRRGETQYF,TGTGCCTGGAGTGTAGGCCGGCGGCGGGGAGAGACCCAGTACTTC
NA,TRBD1,TRBV12-3/TRBV12-4,TRBJ1-2,CASSLRDRGGYTF,TGTGCCAGCAGTTTAAGGGACAGGGGCGGCTACACCTTC
NA,NA,TRBV11-2,TRBJ1-1,CASTSEREWTEAFF,TGTGCCAGCACCTCGGAGAGGGAATGGACTGAAGCTTTCTTT
NA,NA,TRBV28,TRBJ1-2,CASSQTGSLDYTF,TGTGCCAGCAGTCAGACAGGCAGTCTGGACTACACCTTC
NA,NA,TRBV3-1/TRBV3-2,TRBJ1-6,CASSQRSYNSPLHF,TGTGCCAGCAGCCAAAGGAGCTATAATTCACCCCTCCACTTT
NA,TRBD1,TRBV5-6,TRBJ1-6,CASSYYDRGSPLHF,TGTGCCAGCAGCTACTATGACAGGGGTTCACCCCTCCACTTT
NA,NA,TRBV6-5,TRBJ1-1,CASRAQGQNTEAFF,TGTGCCAGCAGAGCACAGGGACAGAACACTGAAGCTTTCTTT
NA,NA,TRBV3-1/TRBV3-2,TRBJ1-1,CASSHRDNVGEAFF,TGTGCCAGCAGCCACCGGGACAACGTCGGTGAAGCTTTCTTT
NA,NA,TRBV21-1,TRBJ1-1,CASQGYTEAFF,TGTGCCAGTCAGGGTTACACTGAAGCTTTCTTT
NA,TRBD1,TRBV10-3,TRBJ1-6,CAISGNRGGSPLHF,TGTGCCATCAGTGGGAACAGGGGGGGATCACCCCTCCACTTT
NA,NA,TRBV20-1,TRBJ1-2,CSASPGVSYGYTF,TGCAGTGCCAGTCCAGGGGTGAGCTATGGCTACACCTTC
NA,NA,TRBV30,TRBJ1-5,CAWSVPGNSNQPQHF,TGTGCCTGGAGTGTACCGGGGAATAGCAATCAGCCCCAGCATTTT
NA,NA,TRBV5-1,TRBJ1-6,CASSLGWGADDNSPLHF,TGCGCCAGCAGCTTAGGGTGGGGAGCAGATGATAATTCACCCCTCCACTTT
NA,TRBD2,TRBV3-1/TRBV3-2,TRBJ2-3,CASSPLAGGQYF,TGTGCCAGCAGCCCTCTAGCGGGGGGGCAGTATTTT
NA,NA,TRBV28,TRBJ2-7,CASSGVRQSSYEQYF,TGTGCCAGCAGTGGCGTGCGACAGAGCTCCTACGAGCAGTACTTC
NA,TRBD2,TRBV9,TRBJ2-2,CASSVGPSGNTGELFF,TGTGCCAGCAGCGTAGGTCCTAGCGGGAACACCGGGGAGCTGTTTTTT
NA,TRBD1,TRBV12-5,TRBJ2-1,CASGLVPTGETNEQFF,TGTGCTAGTGGTTTGGTACCTACAGGGGAAACCAATGAGCAGTTCTTC
few,NA,TRBV5-1,TRBJ2-3,CASSSISTDTQYF,TGCGCCAGCAGCTCGATTAGCACCGATACGCAGTATTTT
NA,NA,TRBV19,TRBJ2-6,CASKQIDSGANVLTF,TGTGCCAGTAAACAGATTGACTCTGGGGCCAACGTCCTGACTTTC
NA,TRBD2,TRBV7-2,TRBJ2-7,CASSLQFGGSRYEQYF,TGTGCCAGCAGCTTACAGTTCGGGGGGAGTCGCTACGAGCAGTACTTC
NA,TRBD2,TRBV11-2,TRBJ2-1,CASSLPSSGRRDEQFF,TGTGCCAGCAGCTTACCCTCTAGCGGGAGGAGGGATGAGCAGTTCTTC
NA,TRBD1,TRBV19,TRBJ1-4,CASSPKGGGYEKLFF,TGTGCCAGTAGTCCTAAAGGGGGCGGTTATGAAAAACTGTTTTTT
NA,NA,TRBV4-2,TRBJ1-3,CASSQRGARGNTIYF,TGTGCCAGCAGCCAACGGGGGGCGCGTGGAAACACCATATATTTT
NA,TRBD2,TRBV28,TRBJ2-2,CASRGGSNTGELFF,TGTGCCAGCAGGGGGGGGAGTAACACCGGGGAGCTGTTTTTT
NA,NA,TRBV3-1/TRBV3-2,TRBJ1-5,CASSQGVESNQPQHF,TGTGCCAGCAGCCAAGGAGTAGAGAGCAATCAGCCCCAGCATTTT
NA,NA,TRBV7-2,TRBJ2-2,CASSFLWPGELFF,TGTGCCAGCAGCTTCCTCTGGCCCGGGGAGCTGTTTTTT
once,TRBD1,TRBV9,TRBJ2-5,CASSYRGLRETQYF,TGTGCCAGCAGCTACAGGGGGCTCAGAGAGACCCAGTACTTC